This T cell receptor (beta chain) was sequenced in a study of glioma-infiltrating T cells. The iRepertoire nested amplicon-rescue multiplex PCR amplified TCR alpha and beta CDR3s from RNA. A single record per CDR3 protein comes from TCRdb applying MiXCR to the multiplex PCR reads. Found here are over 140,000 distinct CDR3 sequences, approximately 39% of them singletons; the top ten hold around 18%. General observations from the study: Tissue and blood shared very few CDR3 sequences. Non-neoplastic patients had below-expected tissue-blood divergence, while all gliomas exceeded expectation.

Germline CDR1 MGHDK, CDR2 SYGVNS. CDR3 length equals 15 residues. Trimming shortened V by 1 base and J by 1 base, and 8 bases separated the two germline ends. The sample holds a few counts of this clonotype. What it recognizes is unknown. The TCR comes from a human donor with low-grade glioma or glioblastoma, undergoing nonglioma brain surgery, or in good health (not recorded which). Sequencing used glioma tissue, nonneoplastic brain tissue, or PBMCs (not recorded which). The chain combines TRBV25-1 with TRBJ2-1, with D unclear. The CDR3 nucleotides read TGTGCCAGCAGTGAATCTCGCGGTTCCTACAATGAGCAGTTCTTC. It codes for CASSESRGSYNEQFF.